One sample yielded the 22 T cell receptor beta chains listed below, sequenced in a study of T-cell reconstitution after alpha-beta-depleted transplantation in children (dated by TCRdb to 2016 to 2017). This specimen's treatment or condition label, per the study, means: allogeneic hematopoietic cell transplantation with graft depleted of TCRalphabeta T cells and CD19 B cells. Library method: PCR. The data were produced on an Illumina HiSeq 2500. TCR libraries were prepared with molecular barcoding, using unique molecular identifiers to normalize TCRbeta repertoire quantification. The raw public data were reprocessed by TCRdb itself: fastp quality trimming at Q25, MiXCR clonotype calling, in-frame beta chains only. CDR3 protein sequences are deduplicated, and each keeps its most common genes and DNA. The sample table lists 300,000 to 350,000 distinct CDR3 sequences, about a sixth of them with a count of one. The top ten hold about 41% of the sample.

Here the sequenced sample was PBMCs, mostly from graft donor cells, taken 360 days after TCRalphabeta/CD19-depleted stem cell transplant. The receptors were sampled from a male patient between 2 and 15 years old who had a stem cell transplant for acute lymphoblastic leukemia, so the T cells may come from the graft donor.

This clonotype showed up just a few times. The CDR3 is CASSQAPRPGLAVNEQFF. CDR3 DNA sequence: TGCGCCAGCAGCCAAGCTCCCCGTCCGGGACTAGCGGTCAATGAGCAGTTCTTC. This chain joins TRBV4-3 and TRBJ2-1; 11 nucleotides match TRBD2. Germline-derived CDR1 and CDR2 are LGHNA and YSLEER. Losses at the gene ends were 1 base for V and 6 bases for J; bases not matched to a gene: 11. The CDR3 has 18 amino acids.

The chain combines TRBV11-1 with TRBJ2-1, with D perhaps TRBD1 (6 bases). In germline, CDR1 is SGHAT, CDR2 FQDESV (reference sequence). Trimming cost V 1 base and J 6 bases, with 22 bases left between them. The CDR3 covers 18 residues. CDR3 residues: CASSLGTDPSPTRNEQFF. The CDR3 coding sequence is TGTGCCAGCAGCTTAGGGACAGATCCTTCCCCTACTCGCAATGAGCAGTTCTTC.

The V and J genes are TRBV14 and TRBJ1-2; D ambiguous. Germline lookup yields CDR1 SGHDN and CDR2 FVKESK. V lost 2 bases to trimming and J lost 0 bases, with 7 bases between them. The CDR3 has 14 residues. CDR3 nucleotides: TGTGCCAGCAGCCAAACCAAAGCTAACTATGGCTACACCTTC. Residues: CASSQTKANYGYTF.

This clonotype was picked up a small number of times. The chain recombines TRBV7-2 with TRBJ2-5, with unresolved D. The V gene's germline CDR1 is SGHTA and CDR2 FQGNSA. The CDR3 is 14 amino acids. V dropped 2 bases and J dropped 1 base, with 8 bases sitting between them. This CDR3 is CASSLSVPQETQYF. The CDR3, as DNA: TGTGCCAGCAGCTTAAGTGTCCCCCAAGAGACCCAGTACTTC.

This clonotype was counted only a few times. The chain combines TRBV7-6 with TRBJ2-1; 7 nucleotides align to TRBD2. This CDR3 contains 14 residues. Germline CDR1 is SGHVS and CDR2 is FNYEAQ. Trimming took 5 bases from V and 6 from J; bases not matched to a gene: 7. The CDR3 DNA reads as TGTGCCAGCAGCATCGGACTAGTTGGCAATGAGCAGTTCTTC. Protein sequence: CASSIGLVGNEQFF.

The table lists this clonotype with a few counts. The chain recombines TRBV5-1 with TRBJ2-7, with no clear D. The V gene lost 0 bases and the J gene lost 7 bases, with 11 bases spanning the gap. Germline V CDR1 and CDR2: SGHRS, YFSETQ. The CDR3 has 13 residues. The CDR3 region has the DNA TGCGCCAGCAGCTTGGGGTCCTACGTGGAGCAGTACTTC. This codes for CASSLGSYVEQYF.

In this sample, this clonotype turned up a few times. The gene calls are TRBV12-3 or TRBV12-4 and TRBJ2-1; TRBD2 agrees at 8 bases. The CDR3 has 15 residues. The V and J ends lost 6 bases and 10 bases, in that order; junction bases with no gene match: 14. The CDR3 loop is CASSRVTSGGREQFF. Here the CDR3 DNA reads TGTGCCAGCAGCAGAGTCACTAGCGGAGGCCGGGAGCAGTTCTTC.

The chain links TRBV12-3 or TRBV12-4 to TRBJ1-1; D possibly corresponds to TRBD1 (6 bases). CDR3 length: 14 residues. The germline V and J ends were trimmed by 3 bases and 4 bases, with 12 bases remaining between them. CDR3 bases: TGTGCCAGCAGTTTGGGGGGCGTAGGCACTGAAGCTTTCTTT. This codes for CASSLGGVGTEAFF.

The rearrangement uses TRBV12-3 or TRBV12-4 and TRBJ2-7, with D possibly matching TRBD2 (7 bases). This CDR3 spans 11 amino acids. Trimming pared 3 bases from V and 9 bases from J, leaving 9 bases between. This CDR3 is CASSFGGPQYF. DNA for the CDR3: TGTGCCAGCAGTTTCGGGGGGCCGCAGTACTTC.

This clonotype was found a few times. The chain is built from TRBV4-3 and TRBJ1-2; maybe TRBD1 (5 bases). The CDR3 is 18 residues long. Trimming cost V 1 base and J 3 bases, with 21 bases left between them. The germline V gene has CDR1 LGHNA and CDR2 YSLEER. The CDR3 DNA reads as TGCGCCAGCAGCCAAGTTATTCATAGGGACGTCCGGGACTATGGCTACACCTTC. Amino acids: CASSQVIHRDVRDYGYTF.

This clonotype came up many times. The V gene is TRBV12-3 or TRBV12-4, the J gene TRBJ2-7; D is undetermined. V was clipped by 6 bases and J by 2 bases, with 17 bases between them. The CDR3 loop spans 15 amino acids. CDR3 amino acids: CASSAAPGSPYEQYF. CDR3 DNA sequence: TGTGCCAGCAGCGCAGCCCCGGGTTCACCCTACGAGCAGTACTTC.

This clonotype was observed a few times. This chain joins TRBV12-3 or TRBV12-4 and TRBJ1-2, with D maybe TRBD1 (5 bases). CDR3 length: 14 amino acids. Between the trimmed V and J ends, which lost 2 bases and 3 bases, there was a span of 10 bases. The CDR3 DNA reads TGTGCCAGCAGTTTACGCAGGGTTGACTATGGCTACACCTTC. Its translation: CASSLRRVDYGYTF.

This clonotype appeared a few times. The chain combines TRBV28 with TRBJ2-5; D unresolved. Germline V gene sequence: CDR1 MDHEN, CDR2 SYDVKM. The V and J ends lost 3 bases and 4 bases respectively, with 12 bases between them. CDR3 length: 14 residues. CDR3 in amino acids: CASSLRDFGETQYF. The CDR3 nucleotides read TGTGCCAGCAGTTTGCGAGATTTTGGAGAGACCCAGTACTTC.

On this clonotype itself: A read error may be the cause here, since a much bigger clone is one base away. The chain joins TRBV5-1 to TRBJ2-7; D call uncertain. In germline, CDR1 is SGHRS, CDR2 YFSETQ. This CDR3 has 13 amino acids. V lost 0 bases and J 3 bases, leaving 7 bases between the germline ends. CDR3 loop: CASSLDGFYEQYF. CDR3 DNA: TGCGCCAGCAGCTTGGACGGATTCTACGAGCAGTACTTC.

This chain uses TRBV20-1 with TRBJ1-5; D call uncertain. V gave up 1 base and J gave up 2 bases, with 12 bases separating them. Germline CDR1 reads DFQATT; CDR2 reads SNEGSKA (reference sequence). The CDR3 extends over 15 amino acids. This CDR3 is CSARGSRVGNQPQHF. The CDR3 bases are TGCAGTGCTAGAGGGTCGAGGGTGGGCAATCAGCCCCAGCATTTT.

This clonotype was picked up many times. The rearrangement uses TRBV12-3 or TRBV12-4 and TRBJ2-4, with no clear D. V was pared by 3 bases and J by 16 bases, with 13 bases between. The CDR3 loop spans 11 amino acids. CDR3 coding DNA: TGTGCCAGCAGTTTCAATAAAGGGATTTACTTC. Its translation is CASSFNKGIYF.

The V gene is TRBV28, the J gene TRBJ2-7; the match to TRBD1 covers 9 bases. J lost 2 bases, V lost 1 base, and 0 bases had no gene match. The V gene's germline CDR1 is MDHEN and CDR2 SYDVKM. The CDR3 consists of 14 residues. In DNA, the CDR3 is TGTGCCAGCAGTTTATACAGGGGGCCCTACGAGCAGTACTTC. Its translation: CASSLYRGPYEQYF.

The J gene is TRBJ2-3, the V gene TRBV5-1; possible D gene TRBD2, 6 bases. Germline V gene data show CDR1 as SGHRS and CDR2 as YFSETQ. The CDR3 is made up of 15 amino acids. Trimming shortened V by 0 bases and J by 2 bases, and 10 bases separated the two germline ends. The DNA of the CDR3 is TGCGCCAGCAGCTTGGCCGCGGGAAACACAGATACGCAGTATTTT. Amino acid sequence: CASSLAAGNTDTQYF.

In its sample, this clonotype was seen many times. CDR3 in DNA: TGCGCCAGCAGCTTTGGGGGCCATGTGGTTGACAATGAGCAGTTCTTC. Translation gives CASSFGGHVVDNEQFF. The chain couples TRBV5-1 to TRBJ2-1; weak D call: TRBD1 (6 bases). The CDR3 is 16 amino acids. CDR1 SGHRS and CDR2 YFSETQ come from the germline V gene. V was clipped by 2 bases and J by 5 bases, with 17 bases between them.

This clonotype was recorded many times. J is TRBJ2-5 and V is TRBV10-3; tentative D call: TRBD1 (5 bases). Trimming took 0 bases from V and 2 from J, leaving 10 bases between them. The length of the CDR3 is 15 residues. Germline loops: CDR1 ENHRY, CDR2 SYGVKD. The CDR3 DNA follows: TGTGCCATCAGTGAGTCGATGGGGCGGCAAGAGACCCAGTACTTC. This codes for CAISESMGRQETQYF.

This clonotype was picked up many times. This rearrangement joins TRBV5-6 to TRBJ2-1; D remains unclear. The V end lost 4 bases, the J end lost 0 bases, and 11 bases lay between the germline ends. Germline values: CDR1 SGHDT, CDR2 YYEEEE. The CDR3 loop spans 15 amino acids. CDR3 loop: CASSLRLTSYNEQFF. The CDR3 nucleotides read TGTGCCAGCAGCCTCCGACTGACCTCCTACAATGAGCAGTTCTTC.

The gene calls are TRBV5-1 and TRBJ2-3; no firm D call. The CDR3 is made up of 16 amino acids. In germline, CDR1 is SGHRS, CDR2 YFSETQ. Trimming shortened V by 5 bases and J by 0 bases, and 16 bases separated the two germline ends. CDR3: CASSPGGTLSTDTQYF. Here the CDR3 DNA reads TGCGCCAGCAGTCCTGGTGGAACCCTTAGCACAGATACGCAGTATTTT.